This T cell receptor (beta chain) was sequenced for a study of blood T cell repertoires in COVID-19. About the research overall: Sites in the United States, Italy and Spain provided acute and convalescent COVID-19 samples. In each case, the material was cDNA or gDNA derived from T cells, B-cell-depleted T cells, or PBMCs.

Looked up from germline, CDR1 is SGDLS and CDR2 is YYNGEE. The CDR3 consists of 16 residues. V lost 0 bases and J 1 base, leaving 11 bases between the germline ends. TCRdb keeps only in-frame clones here, not all; method: immunoSEQ multiplex PCR. The table includes 150,000 to 200,000 clones, approximately 80% detected once. The chain is built from TRBV9 and TRBJ1-3, with D hard to call. What was sequenced was peripheral blood. The clonotype comes from a human donor in a cohort sampled during active COVID-19. CDR3 DNA sequence: TGTGCCAGCAGCGTAGACCTTTCGGGGTCTGGAAACACCATATATTTT. As protein: CASSVDLSGSGNTIYF.